This T cell receptor (beta chain) is drawn from a study of shared clonotypes between healthy human individuals. Measured with immunoSEQ multiplex PCR; TCRdb has only the in-frame clones, and not every one. This sample has hundreds of thousands of clones, with 60% to 80% found just once. V lost 3 bases and J lost 4, with 7 bases in between. This CDR3 contains 13 residues. CDR1 and CDR2 (germline): MNHEY, SMNVEV (reference sequence). The table lists this clone with a few counts. The V gene is TRBV27, the J gene TRBJ1-5; D remains ambiguous. Sequences were obtained from PBMCs. This receptor was obtained from a middle-aged woman in good health. Some clones in this sample may be carry-over from other donors' samples. The CDR3 is CASSLGVNQPQHF. CDR3 nucleotides: TGTGCCAGCAGTTTGGGAGTGAATCAGCCCCAGCATTTT.